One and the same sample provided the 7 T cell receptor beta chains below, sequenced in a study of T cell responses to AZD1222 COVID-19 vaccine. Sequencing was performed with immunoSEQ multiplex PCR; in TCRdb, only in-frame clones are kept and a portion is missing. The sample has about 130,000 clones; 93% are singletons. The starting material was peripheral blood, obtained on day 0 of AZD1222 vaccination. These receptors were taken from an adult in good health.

CDR3 DNA sequence: TGTGCCAGCAGTAACTTCCAGGGAGGGACCTATGGCTACACCTTC. Encoded protein: CASSNFQGGTYGYTF. The genes are TRBV6-5 and TRBJ1-2; possible D gene TRBD1, 5 bases. The germline CDR1 and CDR2 sequences are MNHEY and SVGAGI. Trimming shortened V by 5 bases and J by 4 bases, and 17 bases separated the two germline ends. CDR3 size: 15 residues.

CDR3 loop: CASSYGTTPLHF. In DNA, the CDR3 is TGTGCCAGCAGTTACGGGACCACTCCCCTCCACTTT. The chain combines TRBV6-2 or TRBV6-3 with TRBJ1-6; weak D call: TRBD1 (5 bases). CDR1 is MNHEY and CDR2 is SVGEGT in the germline V gene. V gave up 2 bases and J gave up 13 bases, with 9 bases separating them. The CDR3 contains 12 residues.

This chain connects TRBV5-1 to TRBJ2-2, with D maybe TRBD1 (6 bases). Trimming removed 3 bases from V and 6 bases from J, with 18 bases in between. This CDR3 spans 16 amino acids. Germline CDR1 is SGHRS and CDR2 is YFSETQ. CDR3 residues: CASSWGPLGQAGELFF. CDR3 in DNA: TGCGCCAGCAGCTGGGGGCCGTTAGGGCAGGCCGGGGAGCTGTTTTTT.

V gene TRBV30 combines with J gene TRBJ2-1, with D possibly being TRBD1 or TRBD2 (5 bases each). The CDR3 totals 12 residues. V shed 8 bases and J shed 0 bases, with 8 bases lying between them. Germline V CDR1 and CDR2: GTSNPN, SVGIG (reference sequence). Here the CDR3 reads CAMGVSYNEQFF. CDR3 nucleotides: TGTGCCATGGGGGTCTCCTACAATGAGCAGTTCTTC.

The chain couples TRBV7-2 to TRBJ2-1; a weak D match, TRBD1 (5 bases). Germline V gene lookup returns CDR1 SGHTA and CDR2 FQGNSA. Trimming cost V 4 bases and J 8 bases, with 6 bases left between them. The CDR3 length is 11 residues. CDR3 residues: CASSSQDEQFF. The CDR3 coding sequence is TGTGCCAGCAGCTCACAGGATGAGCAGTTCTTC.

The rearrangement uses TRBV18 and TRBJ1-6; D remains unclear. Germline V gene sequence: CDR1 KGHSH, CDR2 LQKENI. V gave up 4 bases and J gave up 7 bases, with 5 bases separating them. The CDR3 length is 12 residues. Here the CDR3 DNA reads TGTGCCAGCTCACGCCCAAATTCACCCCTCCACTTT. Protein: CASSRPNSPLHF.

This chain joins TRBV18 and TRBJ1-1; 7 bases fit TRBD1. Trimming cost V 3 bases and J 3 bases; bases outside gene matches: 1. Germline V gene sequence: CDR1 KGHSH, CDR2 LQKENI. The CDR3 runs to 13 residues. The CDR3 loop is CASSPGQDTEAFF. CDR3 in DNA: TGTGCCAGCTCACCTGGACAGGACACTGAAGCTTTCTTT.